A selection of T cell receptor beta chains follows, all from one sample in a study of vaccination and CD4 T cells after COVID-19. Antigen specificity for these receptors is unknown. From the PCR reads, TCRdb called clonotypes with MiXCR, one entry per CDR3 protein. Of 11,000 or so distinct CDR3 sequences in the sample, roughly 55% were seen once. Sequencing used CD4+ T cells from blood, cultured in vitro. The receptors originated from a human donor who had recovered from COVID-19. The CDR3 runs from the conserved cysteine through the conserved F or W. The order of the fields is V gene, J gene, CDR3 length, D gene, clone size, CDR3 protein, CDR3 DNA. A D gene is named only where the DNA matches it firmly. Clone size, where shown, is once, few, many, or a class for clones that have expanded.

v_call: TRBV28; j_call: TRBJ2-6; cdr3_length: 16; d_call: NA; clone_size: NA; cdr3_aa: CASGLEQGSGANVLTF; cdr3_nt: TGTGCCAGCGGGCTCGAACAGGGCTCTGGGGCCAACGTCCTGACTTTC
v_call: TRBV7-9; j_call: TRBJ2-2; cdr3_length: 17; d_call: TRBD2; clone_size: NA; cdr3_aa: CASSLRVRGENTGELFF; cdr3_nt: TGTGCCAGCAGCTTGAGGGTGCGGGGGGAAAACACCGGGGAGCTGTTTTTT
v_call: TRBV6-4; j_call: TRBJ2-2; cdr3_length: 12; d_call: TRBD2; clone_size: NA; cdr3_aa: CVSRGASGELFF; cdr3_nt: TGTGTCTCGCGGGGGGCGTCCGGGGAGCTGTTTTTT
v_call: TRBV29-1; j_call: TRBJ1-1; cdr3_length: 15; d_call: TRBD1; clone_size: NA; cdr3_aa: CSVEEVDRGSGEAFF; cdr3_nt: TGCAGCGTTGAAGAGGTGGACAGGGGAAGTGGTGAAGCTTTCTTT
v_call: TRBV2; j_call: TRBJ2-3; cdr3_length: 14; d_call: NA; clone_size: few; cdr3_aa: CASTPGRGTDTQYF; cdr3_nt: TGTGCCAGCACCCCCGGGAGAGGCACAGATACGCAGTATTTT
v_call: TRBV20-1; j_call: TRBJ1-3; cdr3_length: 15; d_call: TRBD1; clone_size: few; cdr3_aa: CSAREFGQGEDTIYF; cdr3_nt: TGCAGTGCTAGAGAGTTTGGACAGGGGGAAGACACCATATATTTT
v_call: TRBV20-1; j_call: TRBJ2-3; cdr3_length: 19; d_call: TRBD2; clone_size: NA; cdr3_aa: CSARDLLAGGETNTDTQYF; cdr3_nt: TGCAGTGCTAGAGATTTGCTAGCGGGGGGGGAGACAAACACAGATACGCAGTATTTT
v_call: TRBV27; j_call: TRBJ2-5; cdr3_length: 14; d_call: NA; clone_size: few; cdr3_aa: CASSFWDRRETQYF; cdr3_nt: TGTGCCAGCAGTTTTTGGGACCGCAGAGAGACCCAGTACTTC
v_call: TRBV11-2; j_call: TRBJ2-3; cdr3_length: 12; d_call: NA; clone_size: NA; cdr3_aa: CASSLPADTQYF; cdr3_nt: TGTGCCAGCAGCTTACCGGCAGATACGCAGTATTTT
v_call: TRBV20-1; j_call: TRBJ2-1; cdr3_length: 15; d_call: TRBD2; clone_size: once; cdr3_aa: CSAPPSGSSYNEQFF; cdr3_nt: TGCAGTGCACCTCCTAGCGGGAGTTCCTACAATGAGCAGTTCTTC
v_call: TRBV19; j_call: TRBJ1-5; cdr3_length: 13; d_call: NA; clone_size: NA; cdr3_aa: CASTPDGNQPQHF; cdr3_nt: TGTGCCAGTACCCCGGACGGGAATCAGCCCCAGCATTTT
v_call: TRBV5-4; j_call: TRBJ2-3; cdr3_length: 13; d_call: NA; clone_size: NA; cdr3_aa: CASSLGGVDTQYF; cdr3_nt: TGTGCCAGCAGCTTAGGCGGAGTAGATACGCAGTATTTT
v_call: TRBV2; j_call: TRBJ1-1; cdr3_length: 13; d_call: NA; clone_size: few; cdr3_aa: CASFRTVYTEAFF; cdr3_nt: TGTGCCAGCTTCCGGACAGTCTACACTGAAGCTTTCTTT
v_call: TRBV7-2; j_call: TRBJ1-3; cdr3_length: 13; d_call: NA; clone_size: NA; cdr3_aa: CASSLASGNTIYF; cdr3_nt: TGTGCCAGCAGCTTAGCTTCTGGAAACACCATATATTTT
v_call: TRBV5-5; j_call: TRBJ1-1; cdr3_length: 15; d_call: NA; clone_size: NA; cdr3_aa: CASSFGPLGNTEAFF; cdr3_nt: TGTGCCAGCAGCTTTGGCCCTCTAGGGAACACTGAAGCTTTCTTT
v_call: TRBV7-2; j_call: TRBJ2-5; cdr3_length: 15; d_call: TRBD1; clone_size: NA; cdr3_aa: CASSQQGMVGETQYF; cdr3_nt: TGTGCCAGCAGCCAACAGGGGATGGTGGGGGAGACCCAGTACTTC
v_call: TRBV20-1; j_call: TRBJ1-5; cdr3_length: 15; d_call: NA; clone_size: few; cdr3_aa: CSAVPGQAKNQPQHF; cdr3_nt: TGCAGTGCTGTCCCCGGGCAGGCGAAGAATCAGCCCCAGCATTTT
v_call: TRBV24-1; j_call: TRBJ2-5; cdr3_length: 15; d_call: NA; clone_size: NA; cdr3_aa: CATSEVQGYQETQYF; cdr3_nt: TGTGCCACCAGTGAGGTCCAAGGCTACCAAGAGACCCAGTACTTC
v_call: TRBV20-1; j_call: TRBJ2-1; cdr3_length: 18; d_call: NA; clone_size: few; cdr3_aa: CSAQQISRATRYYNEQFF; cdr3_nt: TGCAGTGCTCAACAAATCTCCAGGGCGACTAGATACTACAATGAGCAGTTCTTC
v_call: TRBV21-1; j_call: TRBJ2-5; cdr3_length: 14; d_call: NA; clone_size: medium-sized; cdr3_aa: CASSKLEYQETQYF; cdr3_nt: TGTGCCAGCAGCAAACTTGAGTACCAAGAGACCCAGTACTTC
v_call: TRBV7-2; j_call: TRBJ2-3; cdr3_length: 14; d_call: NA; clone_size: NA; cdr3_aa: CASSPGQYTDTQYF; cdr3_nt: TGTGCCAGCAGCCCCGGACAGTACACAGATACGCAGTATTTT
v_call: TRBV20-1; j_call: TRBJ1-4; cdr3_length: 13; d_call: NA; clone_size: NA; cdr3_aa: CSARSDSLEKLFF; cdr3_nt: TGCAGTGCTAGATCCGACAGTTTGGAAAAACTGTTTTTT
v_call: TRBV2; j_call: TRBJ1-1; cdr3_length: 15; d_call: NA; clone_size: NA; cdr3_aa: CASSPLAGGNTEAFF; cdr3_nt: TGTGCCAGCAGTCCCTTGGCCGGGGGAAACACTGAAGCTTTCTTT
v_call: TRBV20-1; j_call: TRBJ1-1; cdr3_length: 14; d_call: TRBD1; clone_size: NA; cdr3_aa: CSAIRTGGNTEAFF; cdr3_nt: TGCAGTGCCATCCGGACAGGAGGAAACACTGAAGCTTTCTTT
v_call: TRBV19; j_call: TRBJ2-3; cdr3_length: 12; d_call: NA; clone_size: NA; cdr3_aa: CASSTRTDTQYF; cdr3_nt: TGTGCCAGTAGTACGCGCACAGATACGCAGTATTTT
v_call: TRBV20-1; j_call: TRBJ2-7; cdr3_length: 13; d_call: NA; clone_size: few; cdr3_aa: CSARDSSSDEQYF; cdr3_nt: TGCAGTGCTAGAGATTCGAGTAGTGACGAGCAGTACTTC
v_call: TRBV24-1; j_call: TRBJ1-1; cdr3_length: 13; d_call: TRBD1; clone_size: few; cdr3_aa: CATSAGGGTEAFF; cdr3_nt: TGTGCCACCAGTGCAGGGGGGGGCACTGAAGCTTTCTTT
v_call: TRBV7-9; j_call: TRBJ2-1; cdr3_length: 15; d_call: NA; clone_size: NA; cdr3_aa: CASSGTNGSVDEQFF; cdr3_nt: TGTGCCAGCAGCGGTACTAACGGGAGTGTCGATGAGCAGTTCTTC
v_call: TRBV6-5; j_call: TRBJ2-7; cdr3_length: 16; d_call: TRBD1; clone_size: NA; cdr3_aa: CASSSSGGTGYGEQYF; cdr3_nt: TGTGCCAGCAGTTCTTCCGGCGGGACAGGTTATGGTGAGCAGTACTTC
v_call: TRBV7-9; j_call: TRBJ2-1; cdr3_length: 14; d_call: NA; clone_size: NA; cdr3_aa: CASSQLHAYNEQFF; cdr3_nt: TGTGCCAGCAGCCAACTCCATGCATACAATGAGCAGTTCTTC
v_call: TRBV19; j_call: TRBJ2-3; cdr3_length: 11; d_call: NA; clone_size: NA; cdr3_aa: CASSMGDTQYF; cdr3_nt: TGTGCCAGTAGTATGGGAGATACGCAGTATTTT
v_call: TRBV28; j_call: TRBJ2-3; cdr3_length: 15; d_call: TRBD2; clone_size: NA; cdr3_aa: CASSRSGRNTDTQYF; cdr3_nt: TGTGCCAGCAGCCGTAGCGGGAGGAATACAGATACGCAGTATTTT
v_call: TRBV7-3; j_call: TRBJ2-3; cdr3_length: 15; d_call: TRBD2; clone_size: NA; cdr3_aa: CASSLGGRNGDTQYF; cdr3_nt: TGTGCCAGCAGCTTAGGCGGGAGAAATGGAGATACGCAGTATTTT
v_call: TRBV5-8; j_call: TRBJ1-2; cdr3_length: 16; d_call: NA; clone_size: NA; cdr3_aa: CASSAFQGEANYGYTF; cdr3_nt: TGTGCCAGCAGCGCGTTTCAGGGAGAAGCTAACTATGGCTACACCTTC
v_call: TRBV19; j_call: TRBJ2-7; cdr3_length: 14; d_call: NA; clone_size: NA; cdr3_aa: CASSIKTGSYEQYF; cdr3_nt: TGTGCCAGTAGTATAAAGACGGGATCCTACGAGCAGTACTTC
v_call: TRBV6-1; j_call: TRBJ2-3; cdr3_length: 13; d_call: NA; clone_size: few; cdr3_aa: CASRRGHSDTQYF; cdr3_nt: TGTGCCAGCAGGCGGGGACACTCGGATACGCAGTATTTT
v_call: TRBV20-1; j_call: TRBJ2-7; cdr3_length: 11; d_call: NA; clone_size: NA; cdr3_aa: CSARVVNEQYF; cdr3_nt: TGCAGTGCTAGGGTCGTTAACGAGCAGTACTTC
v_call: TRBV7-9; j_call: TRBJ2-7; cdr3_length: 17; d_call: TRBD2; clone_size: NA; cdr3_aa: CASSLATRTSGTYEQYF; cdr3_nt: TGTGCCAGCAGCTTAGCTACACGGACTAGCGGTACCTACGAGCAGTACTTC
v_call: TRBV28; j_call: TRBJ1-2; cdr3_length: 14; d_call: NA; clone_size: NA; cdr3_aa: CASSLRQLYFGYTF; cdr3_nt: TGTGCCAGCAGTTTAAGACAGCTTTATTTTGGCTACACCTTC
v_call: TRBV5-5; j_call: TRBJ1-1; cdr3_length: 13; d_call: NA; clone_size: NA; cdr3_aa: CASSYLGGTEAFF; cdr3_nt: TGTGCCAGCAGCTACTTAGGGGGAACTGAAGCTTTCTTT
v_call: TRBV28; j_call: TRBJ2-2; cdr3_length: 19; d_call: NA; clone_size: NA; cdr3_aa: CASSSGPQKDTTNTGELFF; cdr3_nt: TGTGCCAGCAGTTCCGGGCCCCAGAAAGATACAACGAACACCGGGGAGCTGTTTTTT
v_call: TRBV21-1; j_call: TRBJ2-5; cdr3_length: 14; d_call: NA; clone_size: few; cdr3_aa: CARQRGAVQETQYF; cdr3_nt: TGTGCCAGGCAGCGGGGAGCCGTCCAGGAGACCCAGTACTTC
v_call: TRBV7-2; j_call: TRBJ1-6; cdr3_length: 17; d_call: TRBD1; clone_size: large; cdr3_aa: CASRSGQESSYNSPLHF; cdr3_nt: TGTGCCAGCAGGTCAGGACAGGAAAGCTCCTATAATTCACCCCTCCACTTT
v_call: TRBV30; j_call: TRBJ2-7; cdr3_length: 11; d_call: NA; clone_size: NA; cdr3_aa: CASSEVSEQYF; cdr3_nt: TGTGCCTCCTCTGAAGTGAGCGAGCAGTACTTC
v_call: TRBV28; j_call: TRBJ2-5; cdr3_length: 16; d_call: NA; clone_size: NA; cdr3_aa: CASSLGGAGYSETQYF; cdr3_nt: TGTGCCAGCAGTTTGGGCGGCGCGGGGTATAGCGAGACCCAGTACTTC
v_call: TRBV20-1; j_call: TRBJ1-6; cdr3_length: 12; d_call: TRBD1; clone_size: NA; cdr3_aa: CSAMGRGQPLHF; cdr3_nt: TGCAGTGCTATGGGCAGGGGGCAACCCCTCCACTTT
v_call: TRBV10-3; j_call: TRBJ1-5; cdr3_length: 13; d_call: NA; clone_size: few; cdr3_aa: CAISGRPDQPQHF; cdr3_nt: TGTGCCATCAGTGGCAGGCCTGATCAGCCCCAGCATTTT
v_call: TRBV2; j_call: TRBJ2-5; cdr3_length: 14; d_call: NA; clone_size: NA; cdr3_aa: CASSERKGLETQYF; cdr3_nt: TGTGCCAGCAGTGAAAGAAAAGGCTTAGAGACCCAGTACTTC